This TCR beta chain was retrieved from a study of early stage breast cancer tumors. Across the whole study: Most invasive tumors, about 75% of the 16, were ER+/PR+/HER2-. The ER+/PR+/HER2- tumors included seven or eight ductal and a few lobular carcinomas. About 10-fold was the mean read coverage per sample.

Notes on this clone: What it binds is unknown.

CDR1 and CDR2 (germline): MNHNS, SASEGT. The length of the CDR3 is 15 residues. With 1 base removed from V and 5 bases from J, the gap between germline ends came to 9 bases. Findings and caveats of the study: Blood repertoires resembled normal breast more than tumor.

Using immunoSEQ multiplex PCR, the repertoire was profiled, and TCRdb retains in-frame clones only, with some absent. The sample lists some 72,000 clones, approximately 80% occurring once. The clonotype originates from a person in their sixties with breast cancer. The sequencing sample was made of blood. J is TRBJ1-6 and V is TRBV6-1; D remains unclear. The CDR3 sequence is CASSEVRMNNSPLHF. CDR3 nucleotides: TGTGCCAGCAGTGAAGTCAGGATGAATAATTCACCCCTCCACTTT.